This T cell receptor beta chain emerged from a study of cytomegalovirus exposure and HLA in healthy donors. The study, taken as a whole, reports: About 150 TCR beta chains were listed as cytomegalovirus-associated. Rare TCR sequences predominated, though certain public TCRs were found in many donors.

Profiling relied on immunoSEQ multiplex PCR, and the TCRdb table lists in-frame clones only, not all of them. The sample shows about 130,000 clones, roughly 95% of them seen only once. For this clone: Its antigen is not known.

The sample was PBMCs. This TCR came from a man between 18 and 35 years old in good health and CMV-seronegative.

DNA for the CDR3: TGTGCCAGCAGGGACGGGCTAGCGGGAGGGCCGGGAGAGACCCAGTACTTC. Its translation: CASRDGLAGGPGETQYF. The chain is built from TRBV2 and TRBJ2-5; 12 positions match TRBD2. Germline V lookup: CDR1 SNHLY, CDR2 FYNNEI. This CDR3 has 17 amino acids. J was trimmed by 4 bases and V by 6 bases; bases with no gene match: 12.